This is a list of T cell receptor beta chains from one sample in a study of T cell changes during pregnancy in multiple sclerosis. Clones were sequenced by immunoSEQ multiplex PCR, and TCRdb holds only the in-frame ones, with some missing. The table records tens of thousands of clones, under 90% of them present only once. Sequenced material: peripheral blood, taken after pregnancy. These receptors originate from a female donor in good health, enrolled as a control in a pregnancy study. Each CDR3 is given with its conserved first and last residue. D genes are given only for firm matches. Only some rows state a clone size, as once, few, many or a class for expanded clones.

j_call d_call clone_size v_call cdr3_aa cdr3_nt
TRBJ2-3 NA NA TRBV18 CASSPRASVSDTQYF TGTGCCAGCTCACCAAGGGCTAGCGTATCAGATACGCAGTATTTT
TRBJ2-7 NA NA TRBV7-2 CASSPRGSYEQYF TGTGCCAGCAGCCCACGGGGGTCCTACGAGCAGTACTTC
TRBJ1-1 NA NA TRBV5-4 CASSLGQGRSEAFF TGTGCCAGCAGCTTAGGGCAGGGTCGGTCTGAAGCTTTCTTT
TRBJ1-2 NA once TRBV5-8 CASSDGQIYGYTF TGTGCCAGCAGCGACGGACAAATCTATGGCTACACCTTC
TRBJ1-2 NA NA TRBV6-5 CASRYGYGYTF TGTGCCAGTCGGTACGGCTATGGCTACACCTTC
TRBJ1-4 TRBD1 NA TRBV9 CASSPRGTGIATNEKLFF TGTGCCAGCAGCCCACGAGGGACAGGTATTGCAACTAATGAAAAACTGTTTTTT
TRBJ2-1 TRBD2 NA TRBV5-4 CASSLGLAGIYNEQFF TGTGCCAGCAGCTTGGGGCTAGCGGGAATCTACAATGAGCAGTTCTTC
TRBJ2-1 NA NA TRBV18 CASSPSGLSVNEQFF TGTGCCAGCTCACCATCGGGACTGAGTGTCAATGAGCAGTTCTTC
TRBJ1-2 NA NA TRBV7-2 CASSLRTANYGYTF TGTGCCAGCAGCCTACGGACAGCTAACTATGGCTACACCTTC
TRBJ2-3 TRBD2 NA TRBV9 CASSAGLAGYTDTQYF TGTGCCAGCAGCGCAGGACTAGCGGGCTACACAGATACGCAGTATTTT
TRBJ1-1 TRBD1 NA TRBV4-3 CASSQTGGHTEAFF TGCGCCAGCAGCCAAACAGGGGGCCACACTGAAGCTTTCTTT
TRBJ2-1 NA once TRBV6-6 CASIRMGSGDEQFF TGTGCCAGCATTAGAATGGGATCAGGGGACGAGCAGTTCTTC
TRBJ2-1 TRBD2 NA TRBV5-1 CASSLATSGRALNEQFF TGCGCCAGCAGCTTGGCCACTAGCGGGAGGGCCCTGAATGAGCAGTTCTTC
TRBJ2-1 TRBD2 NA TRBV30 CAWSGIAGGSEQFF TGTGCCTGGAGTGGTATAGCGGGGGGTAGTGAGCAGTTCTTC
TRBJ2-5 TRBD1 NA TRBV10-3 CAISELGQGQETQYF TGTGCCATCAGTGAGTTGGGACAGGGACAAGAGACCCAGTACTTC
TRBJ2-1 NA NA TRBV29-1 CSTRGPGQYNEQFF TGCAGCACCCGGGGTCCTGGTCAATACAATGAGCAGTTCTTC
TRBJ1-1 TRBD1 NA TRBV28 CASSQTGYIQAFF TGTGCCAGCAGTCAGACAGGGTATATTCAAGCTTTCTTT
TRBJ1-2 NA NA TRBV5-1 CASSPSGGDYGYTF TGCGCCAGCAGCCCCTCGGGGGGAGATTATGGCTACACCTTC
TRBJ2-7 NA NA TRBV5-1 CASSLGAYEQYF TGCGCCAGCAGCTTGGGAGCCTACGAGCAGTACTTC
TRBJ2-1 TRBD1 NA TRBV5-1 CASSLDRQGEQFF TGCGCCAGCAGCTTGGACCGACAGGGAGAGCAGTTCTTC
TRBJ2-7 NA NA TRBV21-1 CASSRVANEQYF TGTGCCAGCAGCAGGGTAGCTAACGAGCAGTACTTC
TRBJ1-1 NA few TRBV9 CASSVATSAGGTEAFF TGTGCCAGCAGCGTAGCTACTTCGGCGGGTGGCACTGAAGCTTTCTTT
TRBJ2-2 TRBD1 NA TRBV5-1 CASSPTGNPGELFF TGCGCCAGCAGCCCGACAGGGAACCCCGGGGAGCTGTTTTTT
TRBJ2-7 TRBD2 once TRBV6-5 CASSYLTSGSPYEQYF TGTGCCAGCAGTTACTTGACTAGCGGGAGTCCCTACGAGCAGTACTTC
TRBJ1-2 TRBD1 NA TRBV9 CASSAPRDRGNYGYTF TGTGCCAGCAGCGCTCCCCGGGACAGGGGGAACTATGGCTACACCTTC
TRBJ2-1 TRBD2 NA TRBV11-2 CASSPRGRSNEQFF TGTGCCAGCAGCCCTCGCGGGAGGAGCAATGAGCAGTTCTTC
TRBJ2-1 TRBD2 NA TRBV7-2 CASSLAGTSGPSYNEQFF TGTGCCAGCAGCTTAGCGGGGACTAGCGGCCCCTCCTACAATGAGCAGTTCTTC
TRBJ1-1 TRBD1 NA TRBV5-8 CASTWTGGNTEAFF TGTGCCTCAACTTGGACAGGGGGGAACACTGAAGCTTTCTTT
TRBJ1-2 NA once TRBV10-2 CASSEFGEGMRNGYTF NA
TRBJ1-1 NA many TRBV27 CASSLFAGDTEAFF TGTGCCAGCAGTTTATTCGCAGGGGACACTGAAGCTTTCTTT
TRBJ2-3 NA NA TRBV27 CASGRDSVVDTQYF TGTGCCAGCGGACGGGACTCAGTAGTAGATACGCAGTATTTT
TRBJ1-1 TRBD1 NA TRBV25-1 CASSDTRTGNTEAFF TGTGCCAGCAGTGACACCAGGACAGGGAACACTGAAGCTTTCTTT
TRBJ1-4 TRBD1 NA TRBV7-9 CASSFGTGGGEKLFF TGTGCCAGCAGCTTCGGGACAGGCGGGGGAGAAAAACTGTTTTTT
TRBJ2-7 NA NA TRBV19 CASSIGQGTYEQYF TGTGCCAGTAGTATTGGGCAGGGGACCTACGAGCAGTACTTC
TRBJ2-2 TRBD1 NA TRBV7-2 CASSLGQGKVSGELFF TGTGCCAGCAGCCTAGGACAGGGCAAGGTCTCCGGGGAGCTGTTTTTT
TRBJ2-7 TRBD2 NA TRBV6-5 CASSRTSDPSYEQYF TGTGCCAGCAGCCGAACTAGCGACCCCTCCTACGAGCAGTACTTC
TRBJ2-7 NA NA TRBV29-1 CSAGGGGHSYEQYF TGCAGCGCCGGAGGTGGCGGGCACTCCTACGAGCAGTACTTC
TRBJ2-5 NA NA TRBV6-5 CASSYLQGGVETQYF TGTGCCAGCAGTTACCTGCAGGGGGGTGTGGAGACCCAGTACTTC
TRBJ1-3 NA NA TRBV7-8 CASSLDGGFLNTIYF TGTGCCAGCAGCCTAGACGGGGGATTTTTAAACACCATATATTTT
TRBJ1-6 NA NA TRBV7-8 CASSSGNSPLHF TGTGCCAGCAGCTCGGGAAATTCACCCCTCCACTTT
TRBJ1-1 NA NA TRBV2 CARRGQGLTGNTEAFF TGTGCCAGAAGGGGTCAGGGTTTAACGGGGAACACTGAAGCTTTCTTT
TRBJ2-5 NA NA TRBV7-9 CASSLAGQGQETQYF TGTGCCAGCAGCTTAGCGGGGCAGGGGCAAGAGACCCAGTACTTC
TRBJ1-2 TRBD1 NA TRBV6-5 CASSGQGYGYTF TGTGCCAGCAGTGGACAGGGGTATGGCTACACCTTC
TRBJ1-1 NA NA TRBV5-6 CASTTRRGTEAFF TGTGCCAGCACCACCCGAAGGGGGACTGAAGCTTTCTTT
TRBJ2-6 NA NA TRBV12-5 CASGFTGISSGANVLTF TGTGCTAGTGGTTTTACAGGGATATCCTCTGGGGCCAACGTCCTGACTTTC
TRBJ1-1 NA NA TRBV5-4 CASSFDPRMNTEAFF TGTGCCAGCAGCTTCGACCCGAGGATGAACACTGAAGCTTTCTTT